Listed below are T cell receptor beta chains from one sample, sequenced in a study of cytomegalovirus exposure and HLA in healthy donors. Profiling relied on immunoSEQ multiplex PCR, and the TCRdb table lists in-frame clones only, not all of them. With 65,000 to 90,000 clones in the sample, the ten largest clones hold 2.5% to 3%. Sequencing used PBMCs. The receptors originated from a man between 35 and 55 years old in good health and CMV-seronegative. Both conserved end residues are trimmed from each CDR3.

V	J	CDR3
TRBV11-1	TRBJ2-5	ASSLNGLAGQETQY
TRBV2	TRBJ1-6	ASSESNNSPLH
TRBV13	TRBJ2-5	ASSSTGNIQETQY
TRBV2	TRBJ1-4	ASSELDNLSHEKLF
TRBV7-8	TRBJ2-7	ASSLESPGQGFYEQY
TRBV11-2	TRBJ2-7	ASSLERDWGEQY
TRBV7-8	TRBJ1-2	ASSLSEDRGDGYT
TRBV29-1	TRBJ2-7	SVESARAGGPYEQY
TRBV7-3	TRBJ2-1	ASSSTAGGELDEQF
TRBV28	TRBJ1-5	ASSWPAGGDQPQH
TRBV30	TRBJ1-2	AWSGGDYGYT
TRBV5-1	TRBJ1-1	ASSSELSGTTEAF
TRBV10-2	TRBJ2-1	ASSVQRGTYNEQF
TRBV7-8	TRBJ2-3	ASSLAGHNTDTQY
TRBV30	TRBJ2-6	AWAKISGANVLT
TRBV28	TRBJ2-7	ASSGPGQGYEQY
TRBV7-3	TRBJ1-2	ASSPGQGLGYT